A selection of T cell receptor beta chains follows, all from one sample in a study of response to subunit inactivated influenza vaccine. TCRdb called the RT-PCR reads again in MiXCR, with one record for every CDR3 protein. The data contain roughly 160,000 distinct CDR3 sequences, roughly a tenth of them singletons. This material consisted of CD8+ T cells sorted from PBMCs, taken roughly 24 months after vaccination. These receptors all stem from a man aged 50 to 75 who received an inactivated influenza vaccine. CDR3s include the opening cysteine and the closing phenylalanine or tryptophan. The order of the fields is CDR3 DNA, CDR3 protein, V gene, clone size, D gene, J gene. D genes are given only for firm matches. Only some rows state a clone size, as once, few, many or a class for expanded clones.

TGTGCCAGCAGCCTTCTTGGCAGGGACACTGAAGCTTTCTTT CASSLLGRDTEAFF TRBV3-1 many NA TRBJ1-1
TGTGCCAGCAGTTTACGTTTCGAGGGGGCACACACAGATACGCAGTATTTT CASSLRFEGAHTDTQYF TRBV12-3/TRBV12-4 many TRBD1 TRBJ2-3
TGCAGCGTTGAAGGCAGGGAGAACACTGAAGCTTTCTTT CSVEGRENTEAFF TRBV29-1 many NA TRBJ1-1
TGTGCCAGCAGCTTGACAGGGGTTGAGGGCTACACCTTC CASSLTGVEGYTF TRBV7-2 many TRBD1 TRBJ1-2
TGTGCCAGCAGCCATCAGGGATGGGCTGAGCAGTACTTC CASSHQGWAEQYF TRBV11-2 NA NA TRBJ2-7
TGTGCCAGCAGCGGCACTTACACAGATACGCAGTATTTT CASSGTYTDTQYF TRBV12-3/TRBV12-4 few NA TRBJ2-3
TGTGCCAGCAGCCCAGGGGCCGCAGATACGCAGTATTTT CASSPGAADTQYF TRBV6-1 many NA TRBJ2-3
TGTGCCAGCAGTGTCTCCGCGGGGGAGGGCACAGATACGCAGTATTTT CASSVSAGEGTDTQYF TRBV2 NA TRBD2 TRBJ2-3
TGTGCCAGCAGTTCCGTGAGCGGGAGATCCACAGATACGCAGTATTTT CASSSVSGRSTDTQYF TRBV6-5 few TRBD2 TRBJ2-3
TGCGCCAGCAGCCGCTTCGAGGGCTTGAACACCGGGGAGCTGTTTTTT CASSRFEGLNTGELFF TRBV4-1 many NA TRBJ2-2
TGTGCCAGCAGCCCCCTGGCCGACAGGGGAGAGACCCAGTACTTC CASSPLADRGETQYF TRBV7-8 NA TRBD1 TRBJ2-5
TGCGCCAGCAGCTTGAGCCTGAACACTGAAGCTTTCTTT CASSLSLNTEAFF TRBV12-3/TRBV12-4 many NA TRBJ1-1
TGTGCCAGCAGTGAGCTTGGCGGGGGCCTTAACTTTGATACGCAGTATTTT CASSELGGGLNFDTQYF TRBV6-1 NA NA TRBJ2-3
TGTGCCTGGAGTTCAGGTGTCGGTAGGACTGAAGCTTTCTTT CAWSSGVGRTEAFF TRBV30 few NA TRBJ1-1
TGTGCCAGCACCCGGATTGGTGGACAGCACTACGAGCAGTACTTC CASTRIGGQHYEQYF TRBV6-1 few NA TRBJ2-7
TGTGCCAGCAGTTACGGTTACAATGAGCAGTTCTTC CASSYGYNEQFF TRBV6-5 many NA TRBJ2-1
TGTGCCAGCAGTGGGACAGTAATGAACACTGAAGCTTTCTTT CASSGTVMNTEAFF TRBV27 NA TRBD1 TRBJ1-1
TGTGCCAGCAGTGAAGTTGGGGAGACAGGGGGCGATGGCTACACCTTC CASSEVGETGGDGYTF TRBV2 once TRBD1 TRBJ1-2
TGTGCCAGCAGCTCTAGGGAGTCCCTACACAATGAGCAGTTCTTC CASSSRESLHNEQFF TRBV27 few NA TRBJ2-1
TGTGCCAGCAGGGATGTCCAAGAGACCCAGTACTTC CASRDVQETQYF TRBV12-3/TRBV12-4 many NA TRBJ2-5
TGTGCCAGCAGTGCATACAGAGACGAGCAGTACTTC CASSAYRDEQYF TRBV2 few NA TRBJ2-7
TGTGCCAGCAGCTCGCGACTAGCTAGTACAGATACGCAGTATTTT CASSSRLASTDTQYF TRBV7-9 NA TRBD2 TRBJ2-3
TGTGCCAGCAGTGACGGCAACGGGGAGACCCAGTACTTC CASSDGNGETQYF TRBV25-1 NA NA TRBJ2-5
TGTTCCAGCAGCCCGAGTTTTAGATACGAGCAGTACTTC CSSSPSFRYEQYF TRBV7-9 NA NA TRBJ2-7
TGTGCCAGCAGCTTGAAGGTGACCGACCCCTACGAGCAGTACTTC CASSLKVTDPYEQYF TRBV7-9 NA NA TRBJ2-7
TGTGCCAGCAGTTTCGTGGGGGAGCACTACGAGCAGTACTTC CASSFVGEHYEQYF TRBV6-2/TRBV6-3 few NA TRBJ2-7
TGCGCCAGCAGCCAAGATTGGACATTCGGGAATCAGCCCCAGCATTTT CASSQDWTFGNQPQHF TRBV4-3 many NA TRBJ1-5
TGCGCCAGCAGCTCGATCGAGGGGGAAGCTTTCTTT CASSSIEGEAFF TRBV5-1 many NA TRBJ1-1
TGCGCCAGCAGCCACGCGACAGGGAGAGACTACGAGCAGTACTTC CASSHATGRDYEQYF TRBV4-1 NA TRBD1 TRBJ2-7
TGTGCCAGCAGTGGCCTGGGGACTAGCGGGAGAAGTTGGTACCAAGAGACCCAGTACTTC CASSGLGTSGRSWYQETQYF TRBV28 NA TRBD2 TRBJ2-5
TGTGCCAGCAGTTTTTTTGCGGGAGAGCCCCCGCCAGAGACCCAGTACTTC CASSFFAGEPPPETQYF TRBV12-3/TRBV12-4 NA TRBD2 TRBJ2-5
TGTGCCAGCAGAACCTCGGGAGACAATGAGCAGTTCTTC CASRTSGDNEQFF TRBV7-9 few NA TRBJ2-1
TGCAGTGCGGCAGTCTATAGCAATCAGCCCCAGCATTTT CSAAVYSNQPQHF TRBV20-1 NA NA TRBJ1-5
TGTGCCAGCAGCTACCCGGGACTAGCCAAAAACATTCAGTACTTC CASSYPGLAKNIQYF TRBV7-2 NA NA TRBJ2-4
TGTGCCAGCAGTAGGCTAGCGGGGGGCAATGAGCAGTTCTTC CASSRLAGGNEQFF TRBV27 few TRBD2 TRBJ2-1
TGTGCCAGCAGCTTACTAACGGTGGATCAGCCCCAGCATTTT CASSLLTVDQPQHF TRBV7-2 NA NA TRBJ1-5
TGTGCCAGCAGCTTCGGTGTTGACGGGGAGCTGTTTTTT CASSFGVDGELFF TRBV7-9 NA NA TRBJ2-2
TGTGCCACCAGCAGATTACAGGGGGCCTACGAGCAGTACTTC CATSRLQGAYEQYF TRBV15 NA TRBD1 TRBJ2-7
TGTGCCAGCAGTCACCCAGGGGGCGAGCAGTACTTC CASSHPGGEQYF TRBV7-9 few TRBD1 TRBJ2-7
TGTGCCAGCAGGAACAACAGGGGCGGAGGGCCCCAGCATTTT CASRNNRGGGPQHF TRBV12-3/TRBV12-4 NA TRBD1 TRBJ1-5
TGTGCCAGCAGCCCGGTCGGGGGGCTAGCCTACGAGCAGTACTTC CASSPVGGLAYEQYF TRBV14 NA NA TRBJ2-7
TGTGCCAGCAGTTTTATGGGACTAGCGACAGATACGCAGTATTTT CASSFMGLATDTQYF TRBV12-3/TRBV12-4 many TRBD2 TRBJ2-3
TGTGCCAGCAGTTATAGAGATGTGGGGGTGGGCCACGAGCAGTACTTC CASSYRDVGVGHEQYF TRBV6-7 NA NA TRBJ2-7
TGTGCCTGCAGCAAAGAGGCGCCTTGTACCCACGAGCAGTACTTC CACSKEAPCTHEQYF TRBV3-1 NA NA TRBJ2-7
TGCAGCGTTGACGGGACAGGGGGCATTACCGGGGAGCTGTTTTTT CSVDGTGGITGELFF TRBV29-1 few TRBD1 TRBJ2-2
TGTGCCAGCAGGTCCTTAATGGGGACCTCTTTTTCTAGCACAGATACGCAGTATTTT CASRSLMGTSFSSTDTQYF TRBV6-1 few NA TRBJ2-3
TGTGCCAGCATAGGGAGCTCCTACGAGCAGTACTTC CASIGSSYEQYF TRBV6-5 few NA TRBJ2-7
TGCGCCAGCAGCCATTGGACTGGGGAGCAGTACTTC CASSHWTGEQYF TRBV4-3 many NA TRBJ2-7
TGTGCCAGCAGCCAAGATCGCGCTGAAGCTTTCTTT CASSQDRAEAFF TRBV14 NA NA TRBJ1-1
TGCAGTGCTGGAAATAGCGGAGGAAACACAGATACGCAGTATTTT CSAGNSGGNTDTQYF TRBV20-1 few NA TRBJ2-3
TGTGCCAGCAGCTCCGACAGGGGAGGGACTGAAGCTTTCTTT CASSSDRGGTEAFF TRBV5-5 few TRBD1 TRBJ1-1
TGTGCCAGCAGCAAATCCCCTAGGGGTCCCGAAAGCTCCTACAATGAGCAGTTCTTC CASSKSPRGPESSYNEQFF TRBV4-2 few NA TRBJ2-1
TGTGCCAGCAGTTTCCGGGGCTCGAAAGCTTTCTTT CASSFRGSKAFF TRBV28 NA NA TRBJ1-1